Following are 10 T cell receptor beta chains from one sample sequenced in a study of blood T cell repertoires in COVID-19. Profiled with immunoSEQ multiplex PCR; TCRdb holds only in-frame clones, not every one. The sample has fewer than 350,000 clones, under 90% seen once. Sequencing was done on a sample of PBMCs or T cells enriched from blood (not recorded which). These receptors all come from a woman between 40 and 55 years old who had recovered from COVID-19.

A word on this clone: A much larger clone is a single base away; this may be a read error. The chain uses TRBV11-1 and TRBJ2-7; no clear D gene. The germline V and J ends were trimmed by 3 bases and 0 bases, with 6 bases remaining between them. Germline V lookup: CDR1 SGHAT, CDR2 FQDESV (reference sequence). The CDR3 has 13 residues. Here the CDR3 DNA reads TGTGCCAGCAGCTTGTACAACTCCTACGAGCAGTACTTC. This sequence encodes CASSLYNSYEQYF.

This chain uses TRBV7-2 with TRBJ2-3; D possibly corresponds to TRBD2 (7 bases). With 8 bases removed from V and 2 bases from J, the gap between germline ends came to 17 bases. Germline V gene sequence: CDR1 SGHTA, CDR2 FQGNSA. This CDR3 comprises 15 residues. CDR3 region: CASGRAGASTDTQYF. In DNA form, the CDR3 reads TGTGCCAGCGGGAGGGCGGGGGCCTCCACAGATACGCAGTATTTT.

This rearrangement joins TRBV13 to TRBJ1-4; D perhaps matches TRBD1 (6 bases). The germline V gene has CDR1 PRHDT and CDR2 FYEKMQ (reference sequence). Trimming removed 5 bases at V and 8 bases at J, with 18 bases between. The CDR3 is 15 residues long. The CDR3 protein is CASSLRDAQGEKLFF. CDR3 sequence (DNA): TGTGCCAGCAGCCTGAGGGACGCCCAGGGGGAAAAACTGTTTTTT.

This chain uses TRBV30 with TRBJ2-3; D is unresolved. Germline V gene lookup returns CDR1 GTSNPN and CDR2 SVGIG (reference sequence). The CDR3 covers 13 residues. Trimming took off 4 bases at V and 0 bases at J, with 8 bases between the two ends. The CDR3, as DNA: TGTGCCTGGACCCCTCCTAGCACAGATACGCAGTATTTT. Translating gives CAWTPPSTDTQYF. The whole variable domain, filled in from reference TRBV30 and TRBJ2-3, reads SQTIHQWPATLVQPVGSPLSLECTVEGTSNPNLYWYRQAAGRGLQLLFYSVGIGQISSEVPQNLSASRPQDRQFILSSKKLLLSDSGFYLCAWTPPSTDTQYFGPGTRLTVL.

CDR3 sequence: CASSLGRQGAGNTIYF. Written as DNA, the CDR3 is TGTGCCAGCAGCTTAGGGCGACAGGGAGCTGGAAACACCATATATTTT. The genes are TRBV7-2 and TRBJ1-3, with TRBD1 matching 7 bases. V shed 1 base and J 2 bases; nucleotides not matched to a gene: 5. This CDR3 is built from 16 residues. Germline loops: CDR1 SGHTA, CDR2 FQGNSA.

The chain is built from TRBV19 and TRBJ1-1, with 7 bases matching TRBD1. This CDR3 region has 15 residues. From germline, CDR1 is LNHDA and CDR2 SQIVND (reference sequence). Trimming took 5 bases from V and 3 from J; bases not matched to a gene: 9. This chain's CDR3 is CASSGTGARDTEAFF. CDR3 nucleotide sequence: TGTGCCAGTAGTGGAACAGGGGCGAGGGACACTGAAGCTTTCTTT. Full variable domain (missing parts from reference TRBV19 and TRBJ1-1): DGGITQSPKYLFRKEGQNVTLSCEQNLNHDAMYWYRQDPGQGLRLIYYSQIVNDFQKGDIAEGYSVSREKKESFPLTVTSAQKNPTAFYLCASSGTGARDTEAFFGQGTRLTVV.

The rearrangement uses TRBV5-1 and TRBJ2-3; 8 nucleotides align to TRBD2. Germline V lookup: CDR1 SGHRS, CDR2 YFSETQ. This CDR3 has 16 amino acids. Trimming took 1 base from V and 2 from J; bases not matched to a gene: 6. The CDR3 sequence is CASSLNAGGSTDTQYF. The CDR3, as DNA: TGCGCCAGCAGCTTGAATGCGGGGGGTTCCACAGATACGCAGTATTTT.

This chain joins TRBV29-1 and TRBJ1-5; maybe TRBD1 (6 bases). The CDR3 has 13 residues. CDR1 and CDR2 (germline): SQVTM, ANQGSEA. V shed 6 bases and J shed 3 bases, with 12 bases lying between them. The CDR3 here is CSVVTGSNQPQHF. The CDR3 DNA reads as TGCAGCGTCGTTACAGGGTCCAATCAGCCCCAGCATTTT.

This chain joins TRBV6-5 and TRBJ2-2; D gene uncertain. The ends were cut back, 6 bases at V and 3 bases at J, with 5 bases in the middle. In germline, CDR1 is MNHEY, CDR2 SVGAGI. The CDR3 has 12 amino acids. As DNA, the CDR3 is TGTGCCAGCAGGGCATACACCGGGGAGCTGTTTTTT. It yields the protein CASRAYTGELFF.

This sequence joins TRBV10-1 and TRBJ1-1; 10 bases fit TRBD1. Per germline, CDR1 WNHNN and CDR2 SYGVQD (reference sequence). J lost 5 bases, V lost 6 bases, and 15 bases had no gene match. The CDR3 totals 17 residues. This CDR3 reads CASREGGTGEVKTEAFF. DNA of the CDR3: TGCGCCAGCAGGGAAGGGGGGACAGGGGAGGTAAAAACTGAAGCTTTCTTT.